Listed below are T cell receptor beta chains from one sample, sequenced in a study of shared clonotypes between healthy human individuals. The table came from immunoSEQ multiplex PCR; TCRdb's copy has only in-frame clones and leaves some out. The sample shows 1,500,000 or so clones, approximately 96% of them seen only once. Sequencing input: naive CD4+ T cells sorted from blood. These receptors all come from a man younger than 40 in good health. CDR3s include the opening cysteine and the closing phenylalanine or tryptophan. Each record gives: D gene, V gene, J gene, clone size, CDR3 protein, CDR3 DNA. D genes are given only for firm matches. Only some rows state a clone size, as once, few, many or a class for expanded clones.

D gene: NA; V gene: TRBV7-2; J gene: TRBJ2-3; clone size: NA; CDR3 protein: CASSSLGRSTDTQYF; CDR3 DNA: TGTGCCAGCAGCTCGCTGGGGAGATCCACAGATACGCAGTATTTT
D gene: NA; V gene: TRBV7-2; J gene: TRBJ2-7; clone size: NA; CDR3 protein: CASSPPPGRARSYEQYF; CDR3 DNA: TGTGCCAGCAGCCCGCCCCCGGGGCGGGCACGTTCCTACGAGCAGTACTTC
D gene: NA; V gene: TRBV10-3; J gene: TRBJ1-1; clone size: NA; CDR3 protein: CAIRLRDSNTEAFF; CDR3 DNA: TGTGCCATCAGACTACGGGACTCGAACACTGAAGCTTTCTTT
D gene: NA; V gene: TRBV5-1; J gene: TRBJ1-4; clone size: NA; CDR3 protein: CASSVGSTNEKLFF; CDR3 DNA: TGCGCCAGCAGCGTAGGGTCCACTAATGAAAAACTGTTTTTT
D gene: NA; V gene: TRBV5-1; J gene: TRBJ2-3; clone size: NA; CDR3 protein: CASRPTGTGTDTQYF; CDR3 DNA: TGCGCCAGCAGACCAACCGGGACGGGCACAGATACGCAGTATTTT
D gene: NA; V gene: TRBV7-2; J gene: TRBJ1-4; clone size: NA; CDR3 protein: CASSYGGTNEKLFF; CDR3 DNA: TGTGCCAGCAGCTATGGTGGAACTAATGAAAAACTGTTTTTT
D gene: TRBD2; V gene: TRBV5-5; J gene: TRBJ2-7; clone size: once; CDR3 protein: CASSLASGNYEQYF; CDR3 DNA: TGTGCCAGCAGCTTAGCTAGCGGAAACTACGAGCAGTACTTC
D gene: NA; V gene: TRBV5-1; J gene: TRBJ2-2; clone size: NA; CDR3 protein: CASSLISHQGGELFF; CDR3 DNA: TGCGCCAGCAGCTTAATCTCCCACCAGGGCGGGGAGCTGTTTTTT
D gene: NA; V gene: TRBV7-8; J gene: TRBJ2-1; clone size: NA; CDR3 protein: CASRRQDNEQFF; CDR3 DNA: TGTGCCAGCAGACGACAGGACAATGAGCAGTTCTTC
D gene: NA; V gene: TRBV28; J gene: TRBJ1-3; clone size: NA; CDR3 protein: CASSLLGPFGTIYF; CDR3 DNA: TGTGCCAGCAGTTTACTAGGACCGTTTGGCACCATATATTTT
D gene: NA; V gene: TRBV7-2; J gene: TRBJ2-7; clone size: NA; CDR3 protein: CASSLDYQSSYEQYF; CDR3 DNA: TGTGCCAGCAGCTTAGACTATCAAAGCTCCTACGAGCAGTACTTC
D gene: NA; V gene: TRBV28; J gene: TRBJ1-4; clone size: NA; CDR3 protein: CASALRYEKLFF; CDR3 DNA: TGTGCCAGCGCCCTCCGGTATGAAAAACTGTTTTTT
D gene: NA; V gene: TRBV18; J gene: TRBJ1-5; clone size: NA; CDR3 protein: CASSSGSGTRAQHF; CDR3 DNA: TGTGCCAGCTCTTCCGGGTCCGGAACAAGGGCCCAGCATTTT
D gene: TRBD2; V gene: TRBV27; J gene: TRBJ2-7; clone size: NA; CDR3 protein: CASSLWAGGAYEQYF; CDR3 DNA: TGTGCCAGCAGTTTATGGGCGGGAGGGGCCTACGAGCAGTACTTC
D gene: NA; V gene: TRBV11-2; J gene: TRBJ2-7; clone size: once; CDR3 protein: CASSSNPTYEQYF; CDR3 DNA: TGTGCCAGCAGCTCCAACCCCACCTACGAGCAGTACTTC
D gene: TRBD2; V gene: TRBV11-2; J gene: TRBJ2-3; clone size: NA; CDR3 protein: CASSRRGPAGGITDTQYF; CDR3 DNA: TGTGCCAGCAGCCGCCGGGGCCCAGCGGGAGGGATCACAGATACGCAGTATTTT
D gene: TRBD2; V gene: TRBV2; J gene: TRBJ2-1; clone size: NA; CDR3 protein: CASSAKRDAYNEQFF; CDR3 DNA: TGTGCCAGCAGTGCTAAGCGGGATGCCTACAATGAGCAGTTCTTC
D gene: NA; V gene: TRBV6-1; J gene: TRBJ1-3; clone size: NA; CDR3 protein: CASSEATRVSGNTIYF; CDR3 DNA: TGTGCCAGCAGTGAAGCTACCAGGGTATCTGGAAACACCATATATTTT
D gene: NA; V gene: TRBV19; J gene: TRBJ2-2; clone size: NA; CDR3 protein: CASSIGLALTGELFF; CDR3 DNA: TGTGCCAGTAGTATAGGGCTAGCGCTTACCGGGGAGCTGTTTTTT